This is a list of T cell receptor beta chains from one sample in a study of blood T cells in healthy people across ages. TCRdb passed the 5' RACE reads through MiXCR, listing each CDR3 protein once. The table lists about 640,000 distinct CDR3 sequences, 58% of them singletons. Material for sequencing was blood. All receptors come from a man in his 60s in good health. The conserved cysteine and the conserved F or W are not part of the CDR3 here. Where a row states a size, it is once, few, many or the class of an expanded clone; other rows omit it.

V	size	J	CDR3
TRBV27	NA	TRBJ1-3	ASSLTGFSGNTIY
TRBV27	NA	TRBJ2-1	ASSWTSGGAEQF
TRBV12-5	NA	TRBJ1-4	ASGGGAANEKLF
TRBV20-1	NA	TRBJ2-7	SASGAVSSYEQY
TRBV6-5	NA	TRBJ1-1	ASSRGGQGRNTEAF
TRBV15	NA	NA	ATRGQGAYNEQY
TRBV11-3	NA	TRBJ2-3	ASSELAGGTTDTQY
TRBV4-3	NA	TRBJ2-7	ASSQEGKAGVPEQY
TRBV20-1	NA	TRBJ2-5	SALGRSQETQY
TRBV2	NA	TRBJ1-1	ASRDRGFLNTEAF
TRBV28	NA	TRBJ1-2	AGGQGLLGYT
TRBV15	NA	TRBJ2-7	ATSKGGSFSYEQY
TRBV6-1	NA	TRBJ1-5	ASSPDRLRVSNQPQH
TRBV29-1	NA	TRBJ2-3	SVSTWASGTDTQY
TRBV20-1	many	TRBJ2-3	SARGSGGLGTDTQY
TRBV29-1	few	TRBJ2-5	SVEPGLEDQY
TRBV9	NA	TRBJ2-1	ASSVGGSVHNEQF
TRBV4-1	NA	TRBJ2-1	ASRPRAARDEQF
TRBV28	NA	TRBJ2-2	ASRLGQNTGELF
TRBV29-1	few	TRBJ1-1	SVGEAF
TRBV15	few	TRBJ1-1	ATSRAGTGNTEAF
TRBV6-5	few	TRBJ2-5	ASSRRGDETQY
TRBV20-1	few	TRBJ1-1	SARVGLRGRSTEAF
TRBV5-1	NA	TRBJ2-1	ASSLVVGGFSSYNEQF
TRBV18	NA	TRBJ2-7	ASSPDRSSYEQY
TRBV6-1	NA	TRBJ2-1	ASSEASPGTDTQF
TRBV3-1	NA	TRBJ2-7	ASSPTSAAPHHEQY
TRBV20-1	NA	TRBJ1-2	SARDVGYGYT
TRBV6-1	NA	TRBJ1-2	ASSPGGGEGYGYT
TRBV4-2	NA	TRBJ2-3	ASSPRAGEADTQY
TRBV15	many	TRBJ2-3	ATSLRTGTDTQY
TRBV7-2	NA	TRBJ2-4	ASSLYGLAKNIQY
TRBV4-1	few	TRBJ2-3	ASSLRPGTDTQY
TRBV25-1	NA	TRBJ1-4	ASSEEGRGGEKLF
TRBV5-1	NA	TRBJ2-7	ASSATGTTYEQY
TRBV9	NA	TRBJ1-2	ASSVDGVDGYT
TRBV20-1	NA	TRBJ2-7	SARVGLGEQY
TRBV6-6	few	TRBJ1-2	ASSYSNADHYGYT
TRBV6-6	NA	TRBJ1-5	ARGNRPGNQPQH
TRBV7-9	NA	TRBJ2-7	ASSPGQYEQY
TRBV28	NA	TRBJ2-2	AHGGPGGNTGELF
TRBV28	NA	TRBJ2-7	ASSLGVISYEQY
TRBV20-1	NA	NA	SARGLAGGPLYEQY
TRBV4-1	NA	TRBJ2-1	ASSPRGSGDTNEQF
TRBV7-2	many	TRBJ2-1	ASSSFGGNEQF
TRBV4-1	NA	TRBJ2-1	ASSQVPGQAYNEQF
TRBV2	NA	TRBJ1-1	ASSSTPVDTEAF
TRBV12-3/TRBV12-4	NA	TRBJ1-2	ASSFSRAGYT
TRBV29-1	few	TRBJ1-4	SVEIREPNEKLF
TRBV6-2/TRBV6-3	NA	TRBJ1-2	ASATSTNYGYT
TRBV7-2	once	TRBJ2-5	ASSYRRGGSQTQY
TRBV6-2/TRBV6-3	NA	TRBJ2-1	ASSYAGQGDHEQF
TRBV12-3/TRBV12-4	NA	TRBJ2-3	ASSWAGPDTQY